The 6 T cell receptor beta chains presented below share a single source sample, sequenced in a study of graft-versus-host responses after intestinal transplantation. Graft tissue processing released intraepithelial and lamina propria lymphocytes. Assay used: immunoSEQ multiplex PCR; TCRdb lists only in-frame clones, some missing. The table records 60,000 to 65,000 clones, roughly nine tenths of them present only once. The starting material was ileum tissue, obtained about 350 days after transplant. These receptors came from a human patient who received an intestinal transplant, so some T cells may come from the graft donor.

The rearrangement links TRBV29-1 to TRBJ1-1; D is possibly TRBD1 (5 bases). Germline CDR1 SQVTM, CDR2 ANQGSEA. The CDR3 length is 13 residues. Trimming shortened V by 6 bases and J by 1 base, and 12 bases separated the two germline ends. The CDR3 DNA is TGCAGCGTGGTCGGGACGGCGAACACTGAAGCTTTCTTT. This translates into CSVVGTANTEAFF.

This clone is labeled medium-sized (0.01 to 0.1%). This chain uses TRBV27 with TRBJ1-2; 10 positions agree with TRBD1. With 2 bases clipped from V and 3 bases from J, the junction kept 3 bases outside the gene matches. This CDR3 spans 15 amino acids. The germline gives CDR1 MNHEY, CDR2 SMNVEV (reference sequence). CDR3 sequence (DNA): TGTGCCAGCAGTTTACAGACAGGGGGCGACTATGGCTACACCTTC. Translation: CASSLQTGGDYGYTF.

This chain connects TRBV6-6 to TRBJ2-5, with TRBD1 matching over 7 bases. The V and J ends lost 2 bases and 5 bases, in that order; junction bases with no gene match: 11. The V gene's germline CDR1 is MNHNY and CDR2 SVGAGI (reference sequence). The CDR3 spans 16 residues. CDR3 DNA: TGTGCCAGCAGTTACGGGGACCTGACAGGGTACGAGACCCAGTACTTC. It codes for CASSYGDLTGYETQYF.

In the case of this clone: Additional DNA sequences in this sample encode the identical CDR3. The chain recombines TRBV9 with TRBJ2-7; 8 nucleotides align to TRBD1. The junction had 3 bases not matched to a gene; V was cut back by 0 bases and J by 4 bases. Germline V gene sequence: CDR1 SGDLS, CDR2 YYNGEE. The CDR3 contains 14 residues. The CDR3 spells CASSVGQGAYEQYF. The CDR3 DNA sequence: TGTGCCAGCAGCGTAGGGCAGGGGGCTTACGAGCAGTACTTC.

V gene TRBV29-1 combines with J gene TRBJ1-5; D may be TRBD1 (5 bases). Germline assignment: CDR1 SQVTM and CDR2 ANQGSEA. This CDR3 is 13 amino acids long. Trimming removed 5 bases at V and 2 bases at J, with 10 bases between. DNA for the CDR3: TGCAGCGTTCACCAGGGAGGCAATCAGCCCCAGCATTTT. Translating it yields CSVHQGGNQPQHF.

The chain joins TRBV6-5 to TRBJ1-1; 7 nucleotides align to TRBD1. After removal of 2 bases from V and 4 bases from J, the junction contained 4 bases not matched to a gene. This CDR3 is 14 amino acids long. The germline CDR1 and CDR2 sequences are MNHEY and SVGAGI. DNA for the CDR3: TGTGCCAGCAGTTACAGCAGGGACAGCACTGAAGCTTTCTTT. Translated: CASSYSRDSTEAFF.